These 8 T cell receptor beta chains were all obtained from the same sample, sequenced in a study of blood T cell repertoires in COVID-19. Clones were sequenced by immunoSEQ multiplex PCR, and TCRdb holds only the in-frame ones, with some missing. The sample lists 110,000 or so clones; around 79% were seen once. The sequenced material came from peripheral blood. The receptors were sampled from a man in his fifties or sixties with acute or convalescent COVID-19.

The CDR3 DNA follows: TGTGCCAGCAGCCCTCAAACGGGGGGACTAGCCCTAGGAGAGACCCAGTACTTC. This sequence encodes CASSPQTGGLALGETQYF. The J gene is TRBJ2-5, the V gene TRBV3-1 (or the pseudogene TRBV3-2), with TRBD2 identical over 9 bases. The CDR3 has 18 amino acids. V was pared by 4 bases and J by 4 bases, with 16 bases of the junction left unmatched. The V gene's germline CDR1 is LGHDT and CDR2 YNNKEL (reference sequence).

The chain couples TRBV5-1 to TRBJ1-1; D gene uncertain. Trimming removed 0 bases from V and 2 bases from J, with 5 bases in between. Looked up from germline, CDR1 is SGHRS and CDR2 is YFSETQ. CDR3 length equals 13 residues. The CDR3 DNA sequence: TGCGCCAGCAGCTTGGACAGCAACACTGAAGCTTTCTTT. Its translation is CASSLDSNTEAFF.

This clone was seen a few times. The V gene is TRBV6-5, the J gene TRBJ2-1; perhaps TRBD2 as D (6 bases). The length of the CDR3 is 14 residues. Germline V gene lookup returns CDR1 MNHEY and CDR2 SVGAGI. The ends were cut back, 5 bases at V and 0 bases at J, with 8 bases in the middle. CDR3 nucleotides: TGTGCCAGCAGTAACGGGAGCTCCTACAATGAGCAGTTCTTC. It translates to CASSNGSSYNEQFF.

The J gene is TRBJ1-6, the V gene TRBV28; the match to TRBD1 covers 12 bases. V lost 6 bases, J lost 7 bases, and 7 bases stayed unmatched. The length of the CDR3 is 16 residues. The germline CDR1 and CDR2 sequences are MDHEN and SYDVKM. This CDR3 reads CASRNSGTGGNSPLHF. CDR3 in DNA: TGTGCCAGCAGAAACTCCGGGACAGGGGGCAATTCACCCCTCCACTTT.

In the case of this clone: One end of the junction is discordant with germline, which a read error may explain. The chain links TRBV18 to TRBJ2-2; D unclear. Germline CDR1 and CDR2: KGHSH and LQKENI. The CDR3 runs 14 residues. The CDR3 here is CASPPPSVTGELFF. In nucleotides, the CDR3 is TGTGCCAGCCCACCACCCAGCGTAACCGGGGAGCTGTTTTTT.

This chain uses TRBV19 with TRBJ1-3; D might be TRBD1 (6 bases). Trimming shortened V by 3 bases and J by 2 bases, and 11 bases separated the two germline ends. The V gene's germline CDR1 is LNHDA and CDR2 SQIVND (reference sequence). The CDR3 sequence is 15 residues long. CDR3 in amino acids: CASSILGATGNTIYF. The CDR3 DNA reads as TGTGCCAGTAGTATCCTGGGGGCCACTGGAAACACCATATATTTT. The full variable domain, completed using reference TRBV19 and TRBJ1-3, is DGGITQSPKYLFRKEGQNVTLSCEQNLNHDAMYWYRQDPGQGLRLIYYSQIVNDFQKGDIAEGYSVSREKKESFPLTVTSAQKNPTAFYLCASSILGATGNTIYFGEGSWLTVV.

V is TRBV6-2 or TRBV6-3 and J is TRBJ2-1; no reliable D call. V lost 1 base, J lost 7 bases, and 5 bases lay in between. Germline V lookup: CDR1 MNHEY, CDR2 SVGEGT. The CDR3 consists of 12 residues. The CDR3 nucleotides are TGTGCCAGCAGTTACTTCTCGAATGAGCAGTTCTTC. Amino acid sequence: CASSYFSNEQFF.

The chain combines TRBV7-8 with TRBJ2-2; TRBD2 matches 12 bases. The V segment lost 5 bases and the J segment 7 bases; nucleotides outside the gene matches: 17. The CDR3 has 19 amino acids. Germline assignment: CDR1 SGHVS and CDR2 FQNEAQ. Here the CDR3 DNA reads TGTGCCAGCAGCCTACGGGTTCTAGCGGGAGGGCGAGAGGGCGGGGAGCTGTTTTTT. Translated: CASSLRVLAGGREGGELFF. The whole variable domain, remainder taken from reference TRBV7-8 and TRBJ2-2, is GAGVSQSPRYKVAKRGQDVALRCDPISGHVSLFWYQQALGQGPEFLTYFQNEAQLDKSGLPSDRFFAERPEGSVSTLKIQRTQQEDSAVYLCASSLRVLAGGREGGELFFGEGSRLTVL.